What follows are 20 T cell receptor beta chains derived from one specimen sequenced in a study of control samples from healthy donors and cancer patients. The table came from immunoSEQ multiplex PCR; TCRdb's copy has only in-frame clones and leaves some out. The repertoire includes 120,000 or so clones, about 95% of them detected once, and 3.6% sits in the top ten. Sequencing was carried out using blood. The receptors here all came from a man aged 25 to 40 in good health.

This chain connects TRBV28 to TRBJ1-2; tentatively, D is TRBD1 (5 bases). Germline-derived CDR1 and CDR2 are MDHEN and SYDVKM. V lost 5 bases and J 3 bases, leaving 16 bases between the germline ends. The CDR3 sequence is 15 residues long. The chain's CDR3 is CASSPGFLGDYGYTF. The CDR3 DNA sequence: TGTGCCAGCAGTCCCGGCTTCTTGGGGGACTATGGCTACACCTTC.

The gene calls are TRBV7-2 and TRBJ2-3; TRBD2 matches at 9 bases. The germline V gene has CDR1 SGHTA and CDR2 FQGNSA. CDR3 size: 16 residues. Trimming cost V 3 bases and J 6 bases; bases outside gene matches: 10. The CDR3 here is CASSLGGGGAADTQYF. DNA for the CDR3: TGTGCCAGCAGCTTGGGCGGCGGGGGGGCCGCGGATACGCAGTATTTT. The variable domain in full, with the rest retrieved from reference TRBV7-2 and TRBJ2-3, is GAGVSQSPSNKVTEKGKDVELRCDPISGHTALYWYRQSLGQGLEFLIYFQGNSAPDKSGLPSDRFSAERTGGSVSTLTIQRTQQEDSAVYLCASSLGGGGAADTQYFGPGTRLTVL.

This chain links TRBV24-1 with TRBJ1-2; 9 bases map to TRBD1. This CDR3 is 12 amino acids long. V was pared by 5 bases and J by 6 bases, with 0 bases of the junction left unmatched. Germline loops: CDR1 KGHDR, CDR2 SFDVKD. The CDR3 region is CATSGTGDGYTF. CDR3 bases: TGTGCCACCAGTGGGACAGGGGATGGCTACACCTTC.

A word on this clone: Other nucleotide sequences in the sample specify the same CDR3. J is TRBJ1-1 and V is TRBV5-1, with 7 bases lining up with TRBD1. Germline V gene lookup returns CDR1 SGHRS and CDR2 YFSETQ. The CDR3 is made up of 14 amino acids. Trimming took 4 bases from V and 0 from J; bases not matched to a gene: 3. CDR3 DNA: TGCGCCAGCAGCCGGGACAGTTTGAACACTGAAGCTTTCTTT. This gives the protein CASSRDSLNTEAFF.

This sequence joins TRBV6-5 and TRBJ2-7; 9 nucleotides match TRBD1. V gave up 4 bases and J gave up 3 bases; unmatched junction bases: 10. This CDR3 comprises 16 residues. Germline V gene data show CDR1 as MNHEY and CDR2 as SVGAGI. CDR3 in amino acids: CASSSPRSGQGYEQYF. As DNA, the CDR3 is TGTGCCAGCAGTTCCCCCCGATCGGGACAGGGCTACGAGCAGTACTTC.

The chain links TRBV6-1 to TRBJ1-5; 9 bases match TRBD1. The CDR3 sequence is 16 residues long. Germline V CDR1 and CDR2: MNHNS, SASEGT. Trimming removed 2 bases from V and 4 bases from J; junction bases left unmatched: 6. CDR3 loop: CASSEKRTGENQPQHF. CDR3 in DNA: TGTGCCAGCAGTGAAAAAAGGACAGGGGAGAATCAGCCCCAGCATTTT.

The V call is TRBV19, the J call TRBJ1-1, with unresolved D. The CDR3 totals 13 residues. V was trimmed by 5 bases and J by 1 base, leaving 8 bases between them. Germline-derived CDR1 and CDR2 are LNHDA and SQIVND (reference sequence). CDR3 DNA: TGTGCCAGTAGTGTTGCCCCGAACACTGAAGCTTTCTTT. Encoded protein: CASSVAPNTEAFF.

This chain links TRBV28 with TRBJ1-2; possible D gene TRBD1, 6 bases. There are 14 residues in the CDR3. The germline V and J ends were trimmed by 8 bases and 4 bases, with 17 bases remaining between them. Germline assignment: CDR1 MDHEN and CDR2 SYDVKM. The CDR3 sequence: CASASRGRLYGYTF. The CDR3 DNA reads as TGTGCCAGCGCTAGTCGGGGGCGGCTCTATGGCTACACCTTC.

The chain joins TRBV5-6 to TRBJ2-7; D unresolved. V was cut by 2 bases and J by 0 bases, with 12 bases left in between. The germline CDR1 and CDR2 sequences are SGHDT and YYEEEE. CDR3 length: 15 amino acids. The chain's CDR3 is CASSFFEDNSYEQYF. The CDR3 bases are TGTGCCAGCAGCTTTTTTGAAGATAACTCCTACGAGCAGTACTTC.

V is TRBV7-8 and J is TRBJ2-7; D is tentatively TRBD1 or TRBD2 (5 bases each). This CDR3 has 15 residues. Trimming left V 2 bases short and J 2 bases short, with 13 bases between. CDR1 SGHVS and CDR2 FQNEAQ come from the germline V gene. The CDR3 spells CASSLPGRTTYEQYF. CDR3 nucleotide sequence: TGTGCCAGCAGCTTACCGGGACGGACCACCTACGAGCAGTACTTC.

The chain recombines TRBV11-3 with TRBJ2-1; D might be TRBD2 (6 bases). CDR1 is SGHNT and CDR2 is YENEEA in the germline V gene. V was clipped by 0 bases and J by 5 bases, with 14 bases between them. The length of the CDR3 is 16 residues. The CDR3 region is CASSLEWGSGDNEQFF. CDR3 nucleotide sequence: TGTGCCAGCAGCTTAGAGTGGGGATCGGGGGACAATGAGCAGTTCTTC.

The chain combines TRBV7-2 with TRBJ1-5; TRBD1 agrees at 7 bases. V shed 0 bases, J shed 4 bases, and the junction held 3 bases outside the gene matches. Germline V gene data show CDR1 as SGHTA and CDR2 as FQGNSA. CDR3 length equals 15 residues. CDR3 coding DNA: TGTGCCAGCAGCTTAGCGGGACAGCTGAATCAGCCCCAGCATTTT. The encoded protein is CASSLAGQLNQPQHF.

This chain connects TRBV5-1 to TRBJ1-6, with D uncertain. There are 15 residues in the CDR3. CDR1 SGHRS and CDR2 YFSETQ come from the germline V gene. V lost 2 bases and J 3 bases, leaving 9 bases between the germline ends. CDR3 amino acids: CASSFGMNYNSPLHF. The CDR3 region has the DNA TGCGCCAGCAGCTTCGGGATGAACTATAATTCACCCCTCCACTTT.

This chain links TRBV3-1 (or the pseudogene TRBV3-2) with TRBJ2-5, with D possibly TRBD2 on 6 matching bases. This CDR3 spans 15 amino acids. V was pared by 0 bases and J by 5 bases, with 13 bases between. Germline assignment: CDR1 LGHDT and CDR2 YNNKEL (reference sequence). CDR3 in amino acids: CASSQDWRGGETQYF. The DNA for the CDR3 is TGTGCCAGCAGCCAAGATTGGCGGGGTGGGGAGACCCAGTACTTC.

This sequence joins TRBV30 and TRBJ2-7, with D unclear. Germline lookup yields CDR1 GTSNPN and CDR2 SVGIG (reference sequence). This CDR3 spans 13 amino acids. With 5 bases removed from V and 2 bases from J, the gap between germline ends came to 13 bases. The CDR3 DNA follows: TGTGCCTGGCCTGAGATTCCTCCCTACGAGCAGTACTTC. It codes for CAWPEIPPYEQYF.

The chain employs TRBV15 and TRBJ1-4; D not certain. From germline, CDR1 is LNHNV and CDR2 YYDKDF (reference sequence). The CDR3 is 16 amino acids. V gave up 5 bases and J gave up 0 bases, with 13 bases separating them. CDR3 nucleotide sequence: TGTGCCACCAGCCGGGATTGGGTCGCAACTAATGAAAAACTGTTTTTT. Translation gives CATSRDWVATNEKLFF.

The chain couples TRBV7-2 to TRBJ1-4; D may be TRBD1 (5 bases). The ends were cut back, 1 base at V and 5 bases at J, with 20 bases in the middle. The CDR3 consists of 18 residues. Germline CDR1 reads SGHTA; CDR2 reads FQGNSA. The CDR3 sequence: CASSLVIAGAAGNEKLFF. In DNA form, the CDR3 reads TGTGCCAGCAGCTTAGTGATCGCTGGGGCGGCCGGCAATGAAAAACTGTTTTTT.

A few counts support this clone. The chain is built from TRBV11-2 and TRBJ2-5, with TRBD2 matching over 11 bases. V trimming: 5 bases; J trimming: 5 bases; junction bases outside the gene matches: 7. The CDR3 runs 15 residues. CDR1 is SGHAT, CDR2 FQNNGV, per germline. The CDR3: CASSPELAGEETQYF. In nucleotides, the CDR3 is TGTGCCAGCAGCCCAGAACTAGCGGGGGAGGAGACCCAGTACTTC.

The V gene is TRBV6-5, the J gene TRBJ1-2; D remains unclear. Per the germline V gene, CDR1 is MNHEY and CDR2 is SVGAGI. The CDR3 sequence is 13 residues long. Trimming stripped 6 bases from V and 4 bases from J, with 12 bases between. The CDR3 here is CASSSGAVYGYTF. CDR3 DNA sequence: TGTGCCAGCAGCTCCGGAGCAGTCTATGGCTACACCTTC.

This chain joins TRBV6-4 and TRBJ2-3, with D unclear. Germline assignment: CDR1 MRHNA and CDR2 SNTAGT. The CDR3 runs 14 residues. Trimming cost V 2 bases and J 1 base, with 7 bases left between them. The CDR3 DNA sequence: TGTGCCAGCAGTGACATGGCGGGCACAGATACGCAGTATTTT. Its protein is CASSDMAGTDTQYF.